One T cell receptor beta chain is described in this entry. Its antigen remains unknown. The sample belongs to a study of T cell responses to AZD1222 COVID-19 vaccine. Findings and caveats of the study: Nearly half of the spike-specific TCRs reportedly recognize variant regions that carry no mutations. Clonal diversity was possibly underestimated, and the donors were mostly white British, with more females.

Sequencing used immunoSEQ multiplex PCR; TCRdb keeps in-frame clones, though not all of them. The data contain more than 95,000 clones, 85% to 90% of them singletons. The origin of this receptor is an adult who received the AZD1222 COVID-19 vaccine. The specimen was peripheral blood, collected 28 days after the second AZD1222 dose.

This CDR3 reads CASSLGTGFSYEQYF. The CDR3 nucleotides are TGTGCCAGCAGCTTAGGGACAGGTTTCTCCTACGAGCAGTACTTC. The chain has TRBV11-3 and TRBJ2-7, with 7 positions matching TRBD1. The CDR3 runs 15 residues. Germline values: CDR1 SGHNT, CDR2 YENEEA. V lost 1 base, J lost 0 bases, and 3 bases stayed unmatched.